A single sample is the source of the 7 T cell receptor beta chains below, sequenced in a study of shared clonotypes between healthy human individuals. Only CD45RO-negative cells positively selected for CCR7 counted as naive CD8 cells, so terminally differentiated effector memory CD45RA+ cells were excluded. The protocol was immunoSEQ multiplex PCR, while the TCRdb copy is restricted to in-frame clones and leaves out a portion. The sample yields over 2 million clones, about 94% seen once. Specimen: naive CD8+ T cells sorted from blood. These receptors were obtained from a man aged 18 to 35 in good health.

The chain joins TRBV9 to TRBJ2-2; 12 nucleotides align to TRBD2. V shed 1 base, J shed 2 bases, and the junction held 6 bases outside the gene matches. Germline CDR1 SGDLS, CDR2 YYNGEE. This CDR3 has 18 residues. CDR3 residues: CASSVHPSGGVNTGELFF. The CDR3 DNA sequence: TGTGCCAGCAGCGTACATCCTAGCGGGGGGGTAAACACCGGGGAGCTGTTTTTT.

The V and J genes are TRBV2 and TRBJ1-5, with D possibly matching TRBD1 (6 bases). This CDR3 spans 13 amino acids. Between the trimmed V and J ends, which lost 2 bases and 10 bases, there was a span of 12 bases. Per germline, CDR1 SNHLY and CDR2 FYNNEI. The CDR3 nucleotides read TGTGCCAGCAGTGAAACCCCAGGGGAACCCCAGCATTTT. Translating gives CASSETPGEPQHF.

This clone was seen a single time. The chain has TRBV4-1 and TRBJ2-5, with 14 positions matching TRBD2. The length of the CDR3 is 21 residues. V shed 1 base, J shed 2 bases, and the junction held 15 bases outside the gene matches. Germline CDR1 is MGHRA and CDR2 is YSYEKL. Here the CDR3 DNA reads TGCGCCAGCAGCCAAGTCTCTTCGACTAGCGGGAGGGCAGCTGATCAAGAGACCCAGTACTTC. Translating it yields CASSQVSSTSGRAADQETQYF.

The CDR3, as DNA: TGTGCCAGCAGTTTGGGACGGACAGGCTACGAGCAGTACTTC. Protein product: CASSLGRTGYEQYF. This sequence joins TRBV28 and TRBJ2-7; 7 nucleotides align to TRBD1. The CDR3 has 14 residues. V lost 3 bases and J lost 3; bases outside the gene matches: 5. CDR1 and CDR2 (germline): MDHEN, SYDVKM.

This clone was recorded once. The chain links TRBV27 to TRBJ2-7; 7 nucleotides align to TRBD2. The V gene end was trimmed by 2 bases and the J gene end by 6 bases; junction bases not matched to a gene: 4. CDR1 MNHEY and CDR2 SMNVEV come from the germline V gene (reference sequence). The CDR3 runs 13 residues. The CDR3 nucleotides are TGTGCCAGCAGTTTAGAAGCGGGGTCCGAGCAGTACTTC. This codes for CASSLEAGSEQYF.

This chain connects TRBV2 to TRBJ2-5; 11 nucleotides align to TRBD2. With V trimmed by 6 bases and J by 3 bases, 12 bases remained unmatched. The CDR3 length is 17 residues. Germline CDR1 SNHLY, CDR2 FYNNEI. CDR3 coding DNA: TGTGCCAGCAGGGACGAGAAATCACTAGCGGGGGAAGAGACCCAGTACTTC. Its protein is CASRDEKSLAGEETQYF.

This clone has only a few counts. The chain combines TRBV4-3 with TRBJ2-5, with unresolved D. The CDR3 runs 15 residues. Germline V gene lookup returns CDR1 LGHNA and CDR2 YSLEER. The V end lost 0 bases, the J end lost 0 bases, and 8 bases lay between the germline ends. The CDR3 coding sequence is TGCGCCAGCAGCCAAGATCACACGTACCAAGAGACCCAGTACTTC. This gives the protein CASSQDHTYQETQYF.